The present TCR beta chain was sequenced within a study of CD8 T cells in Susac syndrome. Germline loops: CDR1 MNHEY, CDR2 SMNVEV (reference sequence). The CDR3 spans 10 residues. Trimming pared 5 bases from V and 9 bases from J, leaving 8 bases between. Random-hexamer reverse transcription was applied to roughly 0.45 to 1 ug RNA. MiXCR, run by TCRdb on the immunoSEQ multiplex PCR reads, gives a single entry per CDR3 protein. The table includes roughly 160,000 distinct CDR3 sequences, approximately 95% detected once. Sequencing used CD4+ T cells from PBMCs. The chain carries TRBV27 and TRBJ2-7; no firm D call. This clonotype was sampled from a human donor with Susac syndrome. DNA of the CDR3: TGTGCCAGCAGTCCCATAGGGCAGTACTTC. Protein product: CASSPIGQYF.